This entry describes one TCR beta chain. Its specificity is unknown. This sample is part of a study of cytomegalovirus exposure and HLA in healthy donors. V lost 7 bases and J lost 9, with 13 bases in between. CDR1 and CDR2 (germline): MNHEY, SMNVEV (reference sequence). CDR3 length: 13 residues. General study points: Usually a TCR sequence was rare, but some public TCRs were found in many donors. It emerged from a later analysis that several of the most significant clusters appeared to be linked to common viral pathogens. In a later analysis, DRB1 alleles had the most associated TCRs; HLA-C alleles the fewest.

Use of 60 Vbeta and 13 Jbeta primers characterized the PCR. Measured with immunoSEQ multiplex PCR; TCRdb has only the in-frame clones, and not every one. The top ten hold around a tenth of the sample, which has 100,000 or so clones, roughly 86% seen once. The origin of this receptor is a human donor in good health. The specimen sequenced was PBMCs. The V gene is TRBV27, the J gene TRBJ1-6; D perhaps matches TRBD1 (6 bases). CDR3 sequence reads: CASKGGGGSPLHF. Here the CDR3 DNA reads TGTGCCAGCAAAGGCGGGGGCGGTTCACCCCTCCACTTT.